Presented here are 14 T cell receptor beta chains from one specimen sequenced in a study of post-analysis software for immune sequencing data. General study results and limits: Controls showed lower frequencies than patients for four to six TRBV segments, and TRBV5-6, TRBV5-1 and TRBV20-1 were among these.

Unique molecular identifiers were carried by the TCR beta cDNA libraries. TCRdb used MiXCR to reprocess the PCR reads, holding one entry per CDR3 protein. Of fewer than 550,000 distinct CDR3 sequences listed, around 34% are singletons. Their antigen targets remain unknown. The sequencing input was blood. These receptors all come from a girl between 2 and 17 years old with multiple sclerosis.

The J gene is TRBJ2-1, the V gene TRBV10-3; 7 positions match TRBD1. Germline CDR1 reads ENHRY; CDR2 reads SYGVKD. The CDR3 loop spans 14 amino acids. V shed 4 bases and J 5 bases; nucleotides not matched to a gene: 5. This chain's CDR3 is CAISGLGTDNEQFF. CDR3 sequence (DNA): TGTGCCATCAGTGGGCTTGGGACAGACAATGAGCAGTTCTTC.

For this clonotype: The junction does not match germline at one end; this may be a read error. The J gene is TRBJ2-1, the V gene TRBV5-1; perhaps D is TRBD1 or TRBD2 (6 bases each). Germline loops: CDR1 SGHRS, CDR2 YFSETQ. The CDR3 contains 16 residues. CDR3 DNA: TGCGCCAGCAGCTTTGATCAGGGGAGGTCCTGCAATGAGCAGTTCTTC. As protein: CASSFDQGRSCNEQFF.

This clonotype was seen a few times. The CDR3 DNA reads TGTGCCAGCAGTGGAACCCCTGATAGCGCAGGGTCCTACAATGAGCAGTTCTTC. Its protein is CASSGTPDSAGSYNEQFF. The rearrangement links TRBV6-1 to TRBJ2-1; D assignment may be TRBD1 or TRBD2 (5 bases each). The V gene lost 4 bases and the J gene lost 1 base, with 20 bases spanning the gap. The germline CDR1 and CDR2 sequences are MNHNS and SASEGT. The CDR3 length is 18 residues.

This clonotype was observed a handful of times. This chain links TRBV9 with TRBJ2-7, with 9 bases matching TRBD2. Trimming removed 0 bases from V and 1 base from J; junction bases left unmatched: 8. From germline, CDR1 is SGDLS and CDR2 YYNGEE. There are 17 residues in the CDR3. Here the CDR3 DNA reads TGTGCCAGCAGCGTAGATATAGCGGGGGCGACTTCCTACGAGCAGTACTTC. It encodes CASSVDIAGATSYEQYF.

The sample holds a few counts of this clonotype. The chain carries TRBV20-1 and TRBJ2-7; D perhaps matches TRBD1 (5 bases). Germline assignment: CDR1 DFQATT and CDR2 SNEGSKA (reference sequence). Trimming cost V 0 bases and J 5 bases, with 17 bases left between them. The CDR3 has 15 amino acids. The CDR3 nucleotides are TGCAGTGCTAGAGATGGGGCCGCCCTCCGGGACGAGCAGTACTTC. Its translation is CSARDGAALRDEQYF.

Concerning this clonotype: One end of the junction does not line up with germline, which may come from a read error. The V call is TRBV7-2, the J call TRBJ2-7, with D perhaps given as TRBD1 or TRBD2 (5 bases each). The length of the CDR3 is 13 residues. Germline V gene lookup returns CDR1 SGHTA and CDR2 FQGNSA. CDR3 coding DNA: TGTGCCAACAGCTTAGCGCAGGGCTACGAGCAGTACTTC. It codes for CANSLAQGYEQYF.

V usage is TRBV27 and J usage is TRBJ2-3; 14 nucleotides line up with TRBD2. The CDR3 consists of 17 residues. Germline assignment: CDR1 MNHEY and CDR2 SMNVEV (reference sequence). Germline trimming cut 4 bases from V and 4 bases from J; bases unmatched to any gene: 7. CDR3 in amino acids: CASSSGLAGVGADTQYF. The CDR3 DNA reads TGTGCCAGCAGTTCGGGACTAGCGGGGGTGGGCGCAGATACGCAGTATTTT.

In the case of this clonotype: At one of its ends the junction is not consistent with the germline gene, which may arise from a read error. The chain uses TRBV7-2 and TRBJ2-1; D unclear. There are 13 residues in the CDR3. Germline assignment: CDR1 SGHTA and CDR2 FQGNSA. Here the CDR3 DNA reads TGTGCCGGCAGCTTTCGAATGTACAATGAGCAGTTCTTC. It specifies CAGSFRMYNEQFF.

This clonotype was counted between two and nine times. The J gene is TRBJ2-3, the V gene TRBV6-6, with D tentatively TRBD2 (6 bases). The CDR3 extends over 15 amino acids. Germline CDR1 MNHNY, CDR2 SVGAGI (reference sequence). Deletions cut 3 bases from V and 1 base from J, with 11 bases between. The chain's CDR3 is CASSYGGARTDTQYF. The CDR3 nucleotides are TGTGCCAGCAGTTATGGCGGGGCCCGCACAGATACGCAGTATTTT.

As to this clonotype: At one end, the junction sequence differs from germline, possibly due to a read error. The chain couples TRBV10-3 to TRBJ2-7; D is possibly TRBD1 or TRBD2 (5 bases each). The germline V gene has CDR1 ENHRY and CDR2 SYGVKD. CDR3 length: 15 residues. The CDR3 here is CAVSEWGPSSYEQYF. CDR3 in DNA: TGTGCCGTCAGTGAATGGGGACCGAGCTCCTACGAGCAGTACTTC.

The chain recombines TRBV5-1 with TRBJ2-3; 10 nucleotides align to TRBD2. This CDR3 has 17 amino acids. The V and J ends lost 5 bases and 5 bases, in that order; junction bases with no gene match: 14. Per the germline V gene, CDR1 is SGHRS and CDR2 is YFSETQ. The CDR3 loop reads CASSHIAGGPPGDTQYF. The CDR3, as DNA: TGCGCCAGCAGTCATATAGCGGGGGGCCCGCCAGGAGATACGCAGTATTTT.

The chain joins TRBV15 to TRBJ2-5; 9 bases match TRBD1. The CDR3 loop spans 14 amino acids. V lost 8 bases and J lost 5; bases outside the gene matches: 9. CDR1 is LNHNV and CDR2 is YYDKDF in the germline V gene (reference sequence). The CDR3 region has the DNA TGTGCCACCCGGGGACAGGGAAATTTGGAGACCCAGTACTTC. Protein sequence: CATRGQGNLETQYF.

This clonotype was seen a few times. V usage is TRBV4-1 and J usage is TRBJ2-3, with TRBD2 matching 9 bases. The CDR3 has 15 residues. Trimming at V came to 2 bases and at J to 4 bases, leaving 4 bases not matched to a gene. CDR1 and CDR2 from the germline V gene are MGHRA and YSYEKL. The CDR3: CASSQLAGLADTQYF. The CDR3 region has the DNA TGCGCCAGCAGCCAACTAGCGGGGTTGGCAGATACGCAGTATTTT.

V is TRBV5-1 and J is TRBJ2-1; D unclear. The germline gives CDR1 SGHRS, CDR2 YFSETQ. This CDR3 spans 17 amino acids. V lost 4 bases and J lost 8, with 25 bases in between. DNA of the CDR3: TGCGCCAGCAGCCGATGGGCCGACACTCGAATGGTGTATGAGCAGTTCTTC. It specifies CASSRWADTRMVYEQFF.